This TCR beta chain is drawn from a study of T-cell reconstitution after alpha-beta-depleted transplantation in children. General study results and limits: At day 60, the high TCRbeta diversity found in some patients originated from recipient T cells and thymic progenitors that had survived. Several hundred expanded graft clones reportedly were the source of alpha-beta T cells about two months after transplant. Once a year had passed after transplant, T-cell counts and diversity came mostly from newly produced T cells.

This CDR3 region has 15 residues. V lost 1 base to trimming and J lost 5 bases; unmatched junction nucleotides: 7. Per germline, CDR1 KGHSH and CDR2 LQKENI. TCRbeta library preparation incorporated unique molecular identifiers. From the PCR reads, TCRdb called clonotypes with MiXCR, one entry per CDR3 protein. This table has 500,000 or so distinct CDR3 sequences, approximately 10% appearing once. This clonotype was observed a handful of times. Its specificity is unknown. V gene TRBV18 combines with J gene TRBJ2-5, with 7 positions matching TRBD1. The sequences come from PBMCs, mostly from graft donor cells, collected 180 days after TCRalphabeta/CD19-depleted stem cell transplant. The source of this sequence is a female patient younger than 10 who had a stem cell transplant for aplastic anemia, so the T cells may come from the graft donor. The CDR3, as DNA: TGTGCCAGCTCACCACGTCCAGGGGGTGAGGAGACCCAGTACTTC. Its protein product is CASSPRPGGEETQYF.